Presented here are 27 T cell receptor beta chains from one specimen sequenced in a study of shared clonotypes between healthy human individuals. Clones were sequenced by immunoSEQ multiplex PCR, and TCRdb holds only the in-frame ones, with some missing. Among hundreds of thousands of clones listed, 95% to 97% were seen once. Positively selected for CCR7, the CD45RO-negative cells used as naive CD8 cells excluded terminally differentiated effector memory CD45RA+ cells. Sequencing was done on a sample of naive CD8+ T cells sorted from blood. These receptors were obtained from a woman aged 25 to 45 in good health.

Comment on this clone: Other DNA sequences from this sample encode an identical CDR3 as well. This rearrangement joins TRBV15 to TRBJ2-7, with 7 positions matching TRBD2. Germline V gene data show CDR1 as LNHNV and CDR2 as YYDKDF (reference sequence). After removal of 0 bases from V and 3 bases from J, the junction contained 5 bases not matched to a gene. CDR3 length: 15 residues. CDR3 sequence: CATSRDREGSYEQYF. CDR3 coding DNA: TGTGCCACCAGCAGAGATAGGGAGGGCAGCTACGAGCAGTACTTC.

The chain combines TRBV28 with TRBJ2-3, with a weak D call TRBD1 (6 bases). Germline-derived CDR1 and CDR2 are MDHEN and SYDVKM. V was cut by 7 bases and J by 0 bases, with 11 bases left in between. The CDR3 is 14 amino acids. The CDR3 nucleotides are TGTGCCAGCATAAGGGGGACGAGCACAGATACGCAGTATTTT. Its translation: CASIRGTSTDTQYF.

The rearrangement joins TRBV5-6 to TRBJ1-1, with D unclear. From germline, CDR1 is SGHDT and CDR2 YYEEEE. The CDR3 is made up of 11 amino acids. With 0 bases removed from V and 7 bases from J, the gap between germline ends came to 4 bases. The CDR3, as DNA: TGTGCCAGCAGCTTGGCCAGTGAAGCTTTCTTT. Residues: CASSLASEAFF.

This chain uses TRBV27 with TRBJ2-7; no firm D call. The CDR3 is 13 residues long. Germline values: CDR1 MNHEY, CDR2 SMNVEV (reference sequence). V lost 5 bases and J lost 0, with 8 bases in between. The CDR3 bases are TGTGCCAGCAGTCGGGCGGACTCCTACGAGCAGTACTTC. Amino acid sequence: CASSRADSYEQYF.

J is TRBJ2-7 and V is TRBV5-4, with 12 nucleotides matching TRBD1. The length of the CDR3 is 14 residues. The trim removed 4 bases at V and 7 bases at J, leaving 6 bases unmatched. Germline-derived CDR1 and CDR2 are SGHNT and YYREEE (reference sequence). The DNA for the CDR3 is TGTGCCAGCAGCCCGGGACAGGGGGCATGGGAGCAGTACTTC. This encodes CASSPGQGAWEQYF.

The chain employs TRBV9 and TRBJ2-3; possible D gene TRBD2, 6 bases. Germline V gene data show CDR1 as SGDLS and CDR2 as YYNGEE. The germline V and J ends were trimmed by 2 bases and 6 bases, with 13 bases remaining between them. This CDR3 contains 14 residues. The DNA of the CDR3 is TGTGCCAGCAGCGTCGGTGGGGGAGGCGATACGCAGTATTTT. Amino acid sequence: CASSVGGGGDTQYF.

This sequence joins TRBV7-8 and TRBJ1-6, with TRBD1 matching over 8 bases. This CDR3 is 14 amino acids long. Germline loops: CDR1 SGHVS, CDR2 FQNEAQ. Losses at the gene ends were 5 bases for V and 8 bases for J; bases not matched to a gene: 5. In DNA form, the CDR3 reads TGTGCCAGCAGCCAGGACAGGGCACATTCACCCCTCCACTTT. As protein: CASSQDRAHSPLHF.

V and J are TRBV28 and TRBJ2-5; D gene uncertain. CDR3 size: 12 residues. The germline V gene encodes CDR1 MDHEN and CDR2 SYDVKM. Trimming removed 7 bases at V and 7 bases at J, with 13 bases between. The CDR3 DNA reads as TGTGCCAGCACTGCGGTTACGGGGACCCAGTACTTC. Amino acids: CASTAVTGTQYF.

The chain carries TRBV27 and TRBJ1-2; D remains unclear. The CDR3 has 15 residues. The V gene's germline CDR1 is MNHEY and CDR2 SMNVEV (reference sequence). With 6 bases removed from V and 6 bases from J, the gap between germline ends came to 20 bases. The CDR3: CASSPSDTGIDGYTF. In DNA form, the CDR3 reads TGTGCCAGCAGCCCATCAGACACGGGGATTGATGGCTACACCTTC.

The V and J genes are TRBV29-1 and TRBJ2-2, with a tentative D call TRBD2 (5 bases). The CDR3 spans 15 residues. CDR1 and CDR2 (germline): SQVTM, ANQGSEA. Trimming took off 7 bases at V and 7 bases at J, with 22 bases between the two ends. DNA of the CDR3: TGCAGCGCCAGAGGGTGGGGAAACTACGGCGGGGAGCTGTTTTTT. This translates into CSARGWGNYGGELFF.

This clone has a single count. The chain combines TRBV4-1 with TRBJ2-1; 7 bases agree with TRBD2. CDR3 length equals 13 residues. The V segment lost 2 bases and the J segment 10 bases; nucleotides outside the gene matches: 5. CDR1 and CDR2 (germline): MGHRA, YSYEKL. Here the CDR3 DNA reads TGCGCCAGCAGCCAACAGGGAGCGGGAGAGCAGTTCTTC. Translating it yields CASSQQGAGEQFF.

The gene calls are TRBV4-2 and TRBJ2-1, with TRBD2 identical over 8 bases. Per the germline V gene, CDR1 is LGHNA and CDR2 is YNFKEQ. The V and J ends lost 0 bases and 9 bases, in that order; junction bases with no gene match: 7. This CDR3 region has 15 residues. CDR3 DNA sequence: TGTGCCAGCAGCCAAGAGGGGACTAGTTGGGGTGAGCAGTTCTTC. It is translated as CASSQEGTSWGEQFF.

The CDR3 reads CASSPWTGGDQPQHF. In DNA, the CDR3 is TGTGCCAGCAGTCCTTGGACAGGGGGCGATCAGCCCCAGCATTTT. The gene calls are TRBV6-5 and TRBJ1-5; TRBD1 agrees at 11 bases. The junction had 5 bases not matched to a gene; V was cut back by 5 bases and J by 5 bases. The CDR3 runs to 15 residues. In germline, CDR1 is MNHEY, CDR2 SVGAGI.

A single count supports this clone. The chain couples TRBV27 to TRBJ2-3, with D unclear. The CDR3 loop spans 15 amino acids. Germline V CDR1 and CDR2: MNHEY, SMNVEV (reference sequence). The germline V and J ends were trimmed by 5 bases and 1 base, with 13 bases remaining between them. The CDR3 DNA reads TGTGCCAGCAGTGTATGGACGGGCGGCACAGATACGCAGTATTTT. It translates to CASSVWTGGTDTQYF.

This chain joins TRBV28 and TRBJ2-7; D is uncertain. The CDR3 sequence is 15 residues long. Germline V gene data show CDR1 as MDHEN and CDR2 as SYDVKM. V shed 0 bases and J shed 8 bases, with 17 bases lying between them. CDR3 in DNA: TGTGCCAGCAGTTTATGGCGGAACAGAGACCCTAAGCAGTACTTC. Translating it yields CASSLWRNRDPKQYF.

A remark on this clone: The identical CDR3 is also encoded by other nucleotide sequences in the sample. This chain connects TRBV29-1 to TRBJ1-2; TRBD1 matches 7 bases. Trimming cost V 4 bases and J 7 bases; bases outside gene matches: 3. Germline lookup yields CDR1 SQVTM and CDR2 ANQGSEA. CDR3 length: 11 residues. CDR3 region: CSVGQGGGYTF. The CDR3 DNA follows: TGCAGCGTTGGACAGGGAGGTGGCTACACCTTC.

The chain uses TRBV7-9 and TRBJ2-3, with TRBD2 matching 8 bases. The CDR3 covers 16 residues. CDR1 is SEHNR, CDR2 FQNEAQ, per germline (reference sequence). V trimming: 2 bases; J trimming: 3 bases; junction bases outside the gene matches: 7. The CDR3 DNA is TGTGCCAGCAGCTTATTGGCGGGAGGTTTTACAGATACGCAGTATTTT. It translates to CASSLLAGGFTDTQYF.

A single count supports this clone. V and J are TRBV19 and TRBJ1-5, with no clear D. V lost 5 bases and J lost 4, with 15 bases in between. The CDR3 has 15 residues. Per germline, CDR1 LNHDA and CDR2 SQIVND (reference sequence). CDR3 protein: CASSHLGFGNQPQHF. The CDR3 bases are TGTGCCAGTAGTCACTTGGGGTTTGGGAATCAGCCCCAGCATTTT.

V and J are TRBV25-1 and TRBJ2-1; D is unclear. This CDR3 is 11 amino acids long. Germline lookup yields CDR1 MGHDK and CDR2 SYGVNS. Trimming stripped 8 bases from V and 5 bases from J, with 7 bases between. The CDR3 DNA reads as TGTGCCAGCGGTAGGGACAATGAGCAGTTCTTC. Amino acids: CASGRDNEQFF.

The V gene is TRBV2, the J gene TRBJ2-5; D may be TRBD1 (5 bases). The CDR3 runs to 17 residues. V was cut by 2 bases and J by 4 bases, with 20 bases left in between. Germline loops: CDR1 SNHLY, CDR2 FYNNEI. DNA of the CDR3: TGTGCCAGCAGTGAACCAGGGTACACCAATTCCAGAGAGACCCAGTACTTC. Its protein product is CASSEPGYTNSRETQYF. The full variable domain, completed using reference TRBV2 and TRBJ2-5, is EPEVTQTPSHQVTQMGQEVILRCVPISNHLYFYWYRQILGQKVEFLVSFYNNEISEKSEIFDDQFSVERPDGSNFTLKIRSTKLEDSAMYFCASSEPGYTNSRETQYFGPGTRLLVL.

The chain employs TRBV6-1 and TRBJ1-2; no reliable D call. The CDR3 length is 13 residues. Germline CDR1 reads MNHNS; CDR2 reads SASEGT. V was trimmed by 6 bases and J by 4 bases, leaving 12 bases between them. The CDR3 loop is CASRAEGLYGYTF. CDR3 in DNA: TGTGCCAGCAGGGCAGAAGGTCTCTATGGCTACACCTTC.

This clone was recorded a few times. The genes are TRBV28 and TRBJ1-4; 7 nucleotides align to TRBD1. Germline V gene data show CDR1 as MDHEN and CDR2 as SYDVKM. The CDR3 has 17 residues. J was trimmed by 3 bases and V by 2 bases; bases with no gene match: 9. CDR3 nucleotide sequence: TGTGCCAGCAGTTTAAATCTAATGGGACAGCCTAATGAAAAACTGTTTTTT. Translating gives CASSLNLMGQPNEKLFF.

V is TRBV27 and J is TRBJ1-1; D gene ambiguous. Germline CDR1 reads MNHEY; CDR2 reads SMNVEV (reference sequence). The CDR3 runs 13 residues. The V gene lost 4 bases and the J gene lost 2 bases, with 8 bases spanning the gap. CDR3 sequence: CASSSLPNTEAFF. The CDR3 DNA follows: TGTGCCAGCAGTTCGCTCCCCAACACTGAAGCTTTCTTT.

The chain joins TRBV5-1 to TRBJ2-5; 9 bases are shared with TRBD1. The CDR3 is 14 residues long. Unmatched junction bases numbered 6, after V lost 4 bases and J lost 5 bases. The germline gives CDR1 SGHRS, CDR2 YFSETQ. The CDR3 DNA is TGCGCCAGCAGCACTGGACAGGGGACGGAGACCCAGTACTTC. The encoded protein is CASSTGQGTETQYF.

The V and J genes are TRBV28 and TRBJ1-1, with D unclear. CDR3 length equals 14 residues. Germline V gene sequence: CDR1 MDHEN, CDR2 SYDVKM. CDR3 DNA: TGTGTGGTCGCTTACGATCTTTGGAACACTGAAGCTTTCTTT. Protein: CVVAYDLWNTEAFF.

DNA for the CDR3: TGTGTCAGAAGCTTAGTTTCCCGGGGAACGAACACCGGGGAGCTGTTTTTT. It is translated as CVRSLVSRGTNTGELFF. V and J are TRBV7-5 and TRBJ2-2; the table's D gene call, TRBD2, was not cross checked with the DNA. TRBV7-5 counts as a pseudogene. This CDR3 is 17 amino acids long.

The chain combines TRBV5-4 with TRBJ1-1, with unresolved D. In germline, CDR1 is SGHNT, CDR2 YYREEE (reference sequence). The CDR3 runs 15 residues. V shed 4 bases and J shed 3 bases, with 16 bases lying between them. CDR3 protein: CASSQKTLWDTEAFF. The CDR3 bases are TGTGCCAGCAGCCAGAAGACCCTCTGGGACACTGAAGCTTTCTTT. Together with reference TRBV5-4 and TRBJ1-1, the CDR3 gives the full variable domain: ETGVTQSPTHLIKTRGQQVTLRCSSQSGHNTVSWYQQALGQGPQFIFQYYREEENGRGNFPPRFSGLQFPNYSSELNVNALELDDSALYLCASSQKTLWDTEAFFGQGTRLTVV.